What follows are 9 T cell receptor beta chains derived from one specimen sequenced in a study of CD8+CD57+ T cells in acquired aplastic anemia. Before being chosen for sequencing, patients had shown CD8+CD57+ cell expansion by flow cytometry. According to the study, genomic DNA was the template for TCR beta VDJ and CDR3 profiling. TCRdb analysed the reads with MiXCR anew, one entry per CDR3 protein. The sample carries under 350,000 distinct CDR3 sequences, under 65% recorded once. Input material: sorted CD4+, CD8+, or CD8+CD57+ T cells (not recorded which) from PBMCs. These receptors were taken from a human donor with aplastic anemia.

CDR3 sequence (DNA): TGTGCCAGCAGGCGCACGGGGCTAGAAGCTTTCTTT. It yields the protein CASRRTGLEAFF. The chain is built from TRBV6-6 and TRBJ1-1; D might be TRBD1 (5 bases). Trimming pared 6 bases from V and 8 bases from J, leaving 13 bases between. The V gene's germline CDR1 is MNHNY and CDR2 SVGAGI (reference sequence). CDR3 length equals 12 residues.

This clonotype was observed at least ten times. The CDR3 loop is CASTGGEAGANVLTF. The CDR3 nucleotides read TGTGCCAGTACAGGAGGGGAAGCTGGGGCCAACGTCCTGACTTTC. The J gene is TRBJ2-6, the V gene TRBV19; D may be TRBD2 (6 bases). Trimming cost V 7 bases and J 2 bases, with 12 bases left between them. Germline V CDR1 and CDR2: LNHDA, SQIVND (reference sequence). The CDR3 is made up of 15 amino acids. The full variable domain, its missing parts supplied by reference TRBV19 and TRBJ2-6, is DGGITQSPKYLFRKEGQNVTLSCEQNLNHDAMYWYRQDPGQGLRLIYYSQIVNDFQKGDIAEGYSVSREKKESFPLTVTSAQKNPTAFYLCASTGGEAGANVLTFGAGSRLTVL.

The rearrangement joins TRBV10-3 to TRBJ2-5; the D gene is possibly TRBD2 (5 bases). The CDR3 has 15 amino acids. Germline-derived CDR1 and CDR2 are ENHRY and SYGVKD. V lost 2 bases and J 5 bases, leaving 15 bases between the germline ends. In nucleotides, the CDR3 is TGTGCCATCAGTGAGCCCGACCAGGCGGGTGAGACCCAGTACTTC. Its protein is CAISEPDQAGETQYF.

This clonotype was counted a few times. This chain links TRBV20-1 with TRBJ2-7, with TRBD2 matching 8 bases. The CDR3 has 12 amino acids. The V gene's germline CDR1 is DFQATT and CDR2 SNEGSKA (reference sequence). Trimming at V came to 3 bases and at J to 6 bases, leaving 4 bases not matched to a gene. The CDR3 is CSARGSGVEQYF. DNA of the CDR3: TGCAGTGCTAGGGGTAGCGGGGTCGAGCAGTACTTC.

This clonotype has at least ten counts. The V gene is TRBV7-2, the J gene TRBJ1-3; D might be TRBD1 (5 bases). Germline V gene sequence: CDR1 SGHTA, CDR2 FQGNSA. There are 17 residues in the CDR3. The V gene lost 5 bases and the J gene lost 3 bases, with 20 bases spanning the gap. CDR3 in DNA: TGTGCCAGCAGCCGTAGAGCAATAGGGGTATTTGGAAACACCATATATTTT. Translation: CASSRRAIGVFGNTIYF.

The sample holds a few counts of this clonotype. V usage is TRBV20-1 and J usage is TRBJ2-3; possibly TRBD1 or TRBD2 for D (6 bases each). Trimming took 5 bases from V and 1 from J, leaving 19 bases between them. This CDR3 has 16 residues. Germline V gene lookup returns CDR1 DFQATT and CDR2 SNEGSKA (reference sequence). The CDR3 sequence: CSAEIRGLRGTDTQYF. As DNA, the CDR3 is TGCAGTGCTGAAATCAGGGGACTCCGGGGCACAGATACGCAGTATTTT.

The rearrangement uses TRBV7-6 and TRBJ2-2; D is unclear. V was cut by 5 bases and J by 4 bases, with 14 bases left in between. The CDR3 runs 15 residues. The germline V gene encodes CDR1 SGHVS and CDR2 FNYEAQ. The CDR3, as DNA: TGTGCCAGCAGCCTCTTGGAGTCAACCACCGGGGAGCTGTTTTTT. This sequence encodes CASSLLESTTGELFF.

The chain is built from TRBV7-9 and TRBJ2-5; D tentatively fits TRBD1 or TRBD2 (5 bases each). Germline CDR1 is SEHNR and CDR2 is FQNEAQ (reference sequence). This CDR3 comprises 14 residues. The ends were cut back, 5 bases at V and 5 bases at J, with 15 bases in the middle. The CDR3 here is CASSLTGASETQYF. In nucleotides, the CDR3 is TGTGCCAGCAGCCTAACCGGGGCGTCGGAGACCCAGTACTTC.

This rearrangement joins TRBV12-3 or TRBV12-4 to TRBJ2-2; D is possibly TRBD1 (6 bases). The CDR3 covers 14 residues. Trimming took 7 bases from V and 4 from J, leaving 13 bases between them. The CDR3 region has the DNA TGTGCCAGCATGGAATGGGGGCCCACCGGGGAGCTGTTTTTT. Residues: CASMEWGPTGELFF.